The 2 T cell receptor beta chains below all came from one sample that was sequenced in a study of vaccination and CD4 T cells after COVID-19. No antigens are known for them. Sequencing of the DNA from cultured CD4+ T cells was carried out with the Oncomine TCR Beta short-read assay. From the PCR reads, TCRdb called clonotypes with MiXCR, one entry per CDR3 protein. Among roughly 3,800 distinct CDR3 sequences listed, 20% to 25% were seen once. Treatment of the sample: roughly 10-day PBMC culture with coronavirus spike peptide pools or control peptides (ViraFEST assay). Gathered ahead of the COVID-19 pandemic (2011-2018) were the CD4+ T cells of the unexposed donor. Sequencing was carried out using CD4+ T cells from blood, cultured in vitro. These receptor sequences come from a human donor in good health.

This sequence joins TRBV7-2 and TRBJ2-7, with a tentative D call TRBD1 (5 bases). This CDR3 is built from 14 residues. Germline assignment: CDR1 SGHTA and CDR2 FQGNSA. V lost 0 bases and J 4 bases, leaving 10 bases between the germline ends. CDR3 in DNA: TGTGCCAGCAGCTTAGCGAACCAGGGTTACGAGCAGTACTTC. Translation: CASSLANQGYEQYF.

The sample holds a few counts of this clonotype. The chain joins TRBV27 to TRBJ2-7, with D possibly matching TRBD1 (5 bases). The length of the CDR3 is 14 residues. The germline gives CDR1 MNHEY, CDR2 SMNVEV (reference sequence). With 3 bases removed from V and 6 bases from J, the gap between germline ends came to 15 bases. The DNA for the CDR3 is TGTGCCAGCAGTTTCCGCAGGGCTACCCCCGAGCAGTACTTC. It is translated as CASSFRRATPEQYF.